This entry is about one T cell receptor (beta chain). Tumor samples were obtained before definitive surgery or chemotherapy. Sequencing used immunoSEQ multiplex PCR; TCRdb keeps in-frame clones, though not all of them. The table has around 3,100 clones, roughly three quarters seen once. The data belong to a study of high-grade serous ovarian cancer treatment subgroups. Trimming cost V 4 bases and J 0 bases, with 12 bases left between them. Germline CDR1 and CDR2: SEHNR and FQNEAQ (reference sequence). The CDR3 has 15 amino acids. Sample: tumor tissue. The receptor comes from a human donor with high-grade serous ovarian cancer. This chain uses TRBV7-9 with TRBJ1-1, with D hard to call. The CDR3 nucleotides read TGTGCCAGCAGCTCGGACTTTAATATGAACACTGAAGCTTTCTTT. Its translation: CASSSDFNMNTEAFF.